The 19 T cell receptor beta chains presented below share a single source sample, sequenced in a study of regulatory T cells in long-lasting Graves disease. The time point is: newly diagnosed GD, antithyroid drugs for less than 3 months. Extracted RNA from PBMCs served as the source of the TCR library. TCR beta libraries were built with iRepertoire HTBI primers and Arm-PCR of CDR3 regions. TCRdb analysed the multiplex PCR reads with MiXCR anew, one entry per CDR3 protein. The sample yields 200,000 to 250,000 distinct CDR3 sequences, about 18% seen once. Sample: peripheral blood mononuclear cells (PBMCs), taken at new diagnosis, from a patient treated with antithyroid drugs. Receptors originate from a female donor with Graves disease.

This clonotype was counted many times. The chain is built from TRBV13 and TRBJ2-7; TRBD2 agrees at 12 bases. This CDR3 comprises 16 residues. Germline CDR1 PRHDT, CDR2 FYEKMQ (reference sequence). J lost 5 bases, V lost 5 bases, and 10 bases had no gene match. The CDR3 protein is CASSPSPSGRGDEQYF. CDR3 bases: TGTGCCAGCAGCCCCTCCCCTAGCGGGAGGGGGGACGAGCAGTACTTC.

This chain connects TRBV12-3 or TRBV12-4 to TRBJ1-1; D not certain. V was cut by 3 bases and J by 7 bases, with 15 bases left in between. The CDR3 sequence is 14 residues long. The CDR3 is CASSFSGDSLEAFF. DNA for the CDR3: TGTGCCAGCAGTTTTAGTGGGGATAGCCTTGAAGCTTTCTTT.

This clonotype was found many times. The V gene is TRBV5-1, the J gene TRBJ1-2; TRBD1 is a possible D gene (6 bases). The CDR3 length is 13 residues. V was cut by 1 base and J by 3 bases, with 7 bases left in between. Germline V lookup: CDR1 SGHRS, CDR2 YFSETQ. CDR3 bases: TGCGCCAGCAGCTTGTCAGGGGACTATGGCTACACCTTC. Encoded protein: CASSLSGDYGYTF.

The sample holds many counts of this clonotype. A read error may produce the germline difference seen at one junction end. This chain links TRBV29-1 with TRBJ2-7, with 7 bases fitting TRBD1. CDR1 SQVTM and CDR2 ANQGSEA come from the germline V gene. The CDR3 runs 14 residues. CDR3 region: CSVQDRDHSYEQYF. The CDR3 nucleotides are TGCAGCGTTCAAGACAGGGACCACTCCTACGAGCAGTACTTC.

This clonotype was observed many times. V usage is TRBV30 and J usage is TRBJ1-2; D gene unclear. CDR3 length: 12 residues. Trimming cost V 5 bases and J 8 bases, with 15 bases left between them. Germline loops: CDR1 GTSNPN, CDR2 SVGIG (reference sequence). The CDR3 sequence: CAWGRSYGGYTF. CDR3 sequence (DNA): TGTGCCTGGGGCAGGTCGTATGGGGGCTACACCTTC. The entire variable domain, with the rest obtained from reference TRBV30 and TRBJ1-2, is as follows: SQTIHQWPATLVQPVGSPLSLECTVEGTSNPNLYWYRQAAGRGLQLLFYSVGIGQISSEVPQNLSASRPQDRQFILSSKKLLLSDSGFYLCAWGRSYGGYTFGSGTRLTVV.

This clonotype was counted at least ten times. The genes are TRBV18 and TRBJ1-2; D gene ambiguous. Germline CDR1 reads KGHSH; CDR2 reads LQKENI. The CDR3 runs to 14 residues. The ends were cut back, 2 bases at V and 6 bases at J, with 13 bases in the middle. The DNA of the CDR3 is TGTGCCAGCTCACCAGCTCTGAAAGAAGATGGCTACACCTTC. It encodes CASSPALKEDGYTF.

This clonotype was recorded at least ten times. The chain carries TRBV20-1 and TRBJ1-5, with no clear D. Trimming cost V 6 bases and J 5 bases, with 17 bases left between them. Germline V gene sequence: CDR1 DFQATT, CDR2 SNEGSKA (reference sequence). The CDR3 consists of 14 residues. The CDR3 region has the DNA TGCAGTGCCCGGGAGCAGGAAGGGTATCAGCCCCAGCATTTT. It specifies CSAREQEGYQPQHF.

This clonotype came up a few times. The gene calls are TRBV6-4 and TRBJ1-2, with 9 bases fitting TRBD1. J was trimmed by 6 bases and V by 5 bases; bases with no gene match: 7. Germline CDR1 and CDR2: MRHNA and SNTAGT. The CDR3 covers 14 residues. The CDR3 loop reads CASSLTGGKDGYTF. The CDR3 DNA reads as TGTGCCAGCAGTCTTACAGGGGGCAAAGATGGCTACACCTTC.

At least ten counts were recorded for this clonotype. At one end the junction does not follow the germline gene, possibly because of a read error. The chain uses TRBV6-5 and TRBJ2-1; 7 bases match TRBD2. The CDR3 has 16 residues. Germline CDR1 and CDR2: MNHEY and SVGAGI. The CDR3 sequence is CASNYRRGGSPDEQFF. CDR3 bases: TGTGCCAGCAATTACCGCCGCGGCGGGAGTCCCGATGAGCAGTTCTTC.

At least ten counts were recorded for this clonotype. The chain uses TRBV7-2 and TRBJ2-7, with 7 bases identical to TRBD1. The V and J ends lost 5 bases and 4 bases, in that order; junction bases with no gene match: 8. Per the germline V gene, CDR1 is SGHTA and CDR2 is FQGNSA. There are 14 residues in the CDR3. The CDR3 sequence: CASSATGWEYEQYF. In DNA, the CDR3 is TGTGCCAGCAGCGCGACAGGGTGGGAATACGAGCAGTACTTC.

The sample holds many counts of this clonotype. The genes are TRBV12-3 or TRBV12-4 and TRBJ1-1; weak D call: TRBD1 (6 bases). There are 15 residues in the CDR3. V lost 6 bases and J lost 0, with 14 bases in between. The CDR3 loop reads CASRPIQGLNTEAFF. For the CDR3, the DNA is TGTGCCAGCAGACCGATCCAGGGGCTGAACACTGAAGCTTTCTTT.

The sample holds many counts of this clonotype. The CDR3 coding sequence is TGTGCCAGCAGTGTCCGGGGCCCCTTAGCTGGGACCCAGTACTTC. It translates to CASSVRGPLAGTQYF. The V and J genes are TRBV12-3 or TRBV12-4 and TRBJ2-5; possibly TRBD1 or TRBD2 for D (5 bases each). The CDR3 runs 15 residues. Between the trimmed V and J ends, which lost 5 bases and 7 bases, there was a span of 20 bases.

This clonotype was observed at least ten times. This chain links TRBV7-9 with TRBJ1-4; the match to TRBD1 covers 8 bases. Unmatched junction bases numbered 9, after V lost 8 bases and J lost 7 bases. Germline loops: CDR1 SEHNR, CDR2 FQNEAQ (reference sequence). This CDR3 spans 14 amino acids. CDR3 loop: CASSKTGAGEKLFF. The CDR3 bases are TGTGCCAGCTCCAAGACAGGGGCAGGTGAAAAACTGTTTTTT.

This clonotype has a handful of counts. The chain recombines TRBV9 with TRBJ2-2, with TRBD2 matching 16 bases. The CDR3 is 19 residues long. CDR1 and CDR2 (germline): SGDLS, YYNGEE. The J segment lost 4 bases and the V segment lost 0 bases, leaving 6 bases of the junction unmatched. The CDR3 DNA reads TGTGCCAGCAGCGTAGAGGGGACTAGCGGGAGGGCCAGCACCGGGGAGCTGTTTTTT. This gives the protein CASSVEGTSGRASTGELFF.

This clonotype has just one count. The chain links TRBV5-5 to TRBJ2-1; D may correspond to TRBD1 or TRBD2 (5 bases each). V shed 1 base and J shed 1 base, with 18 bases lying between them. Germline V CDR1 and CDR2: SGHKS, YYEKEE (reference sequence). The CDR3 spans 18 residues. This chain's CDR3 is CASSLLVVSGRSYNEQFF. CDR3 nucleotides: TGTGCCAGCAGCTTGTTGGTAGTTTCGGGACGGTCCTACAATGAGCAGTTCTTC.

As for this clonotype: A far bigger clonotype differs at one base, so this is likely a read error. This sequence joins TRBV11-3 and TRBJ1-2; no reliable D call. V gave up 5 bases and J gave up 0 bases, with 16 bases separating them. The V gene's germline CDR1 is SGHNT and CDR2 YENEEA. The CDR3 has 16 residues. As DNA, the CDR3 is TGTGCCAGCAGCGCAGGTGTGCCAGACCCTAACTATGGCTACACCTTC. It specifies CASSAGVPDPNYGYTF. Full variable domain (outside the CDR3, taken from reference TRBV11-3 and TRBJ1-2): EAGVVQSPRYKIIEKKQPVAFWCNPISGHNTLYWYLQNLGQGPELLIRYENEEAVDDSQLPKDRFSAERLKGVDSTLKIQPAELGDSAVYLCASSAGVPDPNYGYTFGSGTRLTVV.

This clonotype was detected many times. This chain uses TRBV12-3 or TRBV12-4 with TRBJ2-4, with 7 bases identical to TRBD1. J was trimmed by 8 bases and V by 1 base; bases with no gene match: 5. CDR3 length equals 14 residues. The CDR3 protein is CASSLERGRYIQYF. For the CDR3, the DNA is TGTGCCAGCAGTTTAGAGAGGGGGCGATACATTCAGTACTTC.

This chain's CDR3 is CASSLIGPLNTEAFF. The DNA of the CDR3 is TGTGCCAGCAGCTTGATTGGACCCTTGAACACTGAAGCTTTCTTT. This chain uses TRBV5-4 with TRBJ1-1; D remains ambiguous. Germline CDR1 reads SGHNT; CDR2 reads YYREEE (reference sequence). The CDR3 is 15 residues long. V lost 1 base to trimming and J lost 0 bases, with 10 bases between them.

This clonotype was detected ten times or more. The rearrangement uses TRBV6-9 and TRBJ1-2; TRBD1 is a possible D gene (6 bases). The ends were cut back, 3 bases at V and 8 bases at J, with 16 bases in the middle. Germline V gene data show CDR1 as MNHGY and CDR2 as SVAAGI. This CDR3 spans 14 amino acids. The CDR3 DNA sequence: TGTGCCAGCAGTTACTCTCGACAGGTTACGGGCTACACCTTC. This translates into CASSYSRQVTGYTF.